What follows describes a single TCR beta chain. Its target is unknown. This entry comes from a study of cytomegalovirus exposure and HLA in healthy donors. Study results and limitations: No immune exposure information besides CMV serostatus was available. Being indistinguishable, some V segments were excluded, TRBV6-2 and TRBV6-3 among them. Across HLA loci, a later analysis found differing TCR association rates, with DRB1 most and HLA-C fewest.

The CDR3 has 13 amino acids. Germline loops: CDR1 LNHDA, CDR2 SQIVND (reference sequence). V lost 4 bases and J 4 bases, leaving 7 bases between the germline ends. Primers for the PCR totalled 60 Vbeta and 13 Jbeta. Measured with immunoSEQ multiplex PCR; TCRdb has only the in-frame clones, and not every one. The sample has approximately 110,000 clones, around 77% seen once. The sequencing sample was made of PBMCs. The sequence was collected from a human donor in good health. This rearrangement joins TRBV19 to TRBJ2-2; no clear D gene. The CDR3 here is CASSTTVTGELFF. CDR3 nucleotides: TGTGCCAGTAGTACCACAGTCACCGGGGAGCTGTTTTTT.